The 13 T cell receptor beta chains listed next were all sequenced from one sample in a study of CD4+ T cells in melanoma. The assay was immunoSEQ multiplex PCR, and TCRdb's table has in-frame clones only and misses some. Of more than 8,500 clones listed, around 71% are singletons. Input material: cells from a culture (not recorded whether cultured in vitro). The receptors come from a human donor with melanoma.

CDR3 in amino acids: CASSFVPGGSYEQYF. The CDR3 region has the DNA TGTGCCAGCAGCTTCGTCCCGGGGGGCTCCTACGAGCAGTACTTC. The V gene is TRBV7-2, the J gene TRBJ2-7; 7 nucleotides line up with TRBD2. Germline V lookup: CDR1 SGHTA, CDR2 FQGNSA. The CDR3 spans 15 residues. V shed 3 bases and J 0 bases; nucleotides not matched to a gene: 5.

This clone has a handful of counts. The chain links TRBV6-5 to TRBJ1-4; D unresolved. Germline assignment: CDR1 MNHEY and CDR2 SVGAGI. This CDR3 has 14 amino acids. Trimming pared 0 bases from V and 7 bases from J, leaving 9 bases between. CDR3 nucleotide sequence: TGTGCCAGCAGTTACTCCTGGTCTAGTGAAAAACTGTTTTTT. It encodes CASSYSWSSEKLFF.

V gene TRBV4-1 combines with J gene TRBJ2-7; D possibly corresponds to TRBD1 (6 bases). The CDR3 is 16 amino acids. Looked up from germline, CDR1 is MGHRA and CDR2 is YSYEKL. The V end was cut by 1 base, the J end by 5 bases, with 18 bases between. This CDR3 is CASSQVSPQGLNEQYF. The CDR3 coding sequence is TGCGCCAGCAGCCAAGTGAGTCCACAGGGCTTGAACGAGCAGTACTTC.

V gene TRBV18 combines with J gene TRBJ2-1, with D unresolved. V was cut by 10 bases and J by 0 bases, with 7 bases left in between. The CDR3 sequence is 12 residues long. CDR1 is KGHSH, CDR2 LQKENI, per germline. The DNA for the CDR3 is TGTGCCACCCTGAGCTCCTACAATGAGCAGTTCTTC. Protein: CATLSSYNEQFF.

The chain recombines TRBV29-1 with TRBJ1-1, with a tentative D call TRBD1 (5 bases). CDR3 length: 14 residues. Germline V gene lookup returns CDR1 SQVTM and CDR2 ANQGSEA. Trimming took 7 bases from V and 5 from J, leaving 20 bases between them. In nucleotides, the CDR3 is TGCAGCGGGGGGACGGCTGACCGAAGTACTGAAGCTTTCTTT. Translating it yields CSGGTADRSTEAFF.

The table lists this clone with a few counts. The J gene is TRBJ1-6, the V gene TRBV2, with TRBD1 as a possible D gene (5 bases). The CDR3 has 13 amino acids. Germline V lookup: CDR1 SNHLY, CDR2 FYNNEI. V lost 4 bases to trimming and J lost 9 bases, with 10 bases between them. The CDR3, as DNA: TGTGCCAGCAGTGTGGTTGACAGTTCACCCCTCCACTTT. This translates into CASSVVDSSPLHF.

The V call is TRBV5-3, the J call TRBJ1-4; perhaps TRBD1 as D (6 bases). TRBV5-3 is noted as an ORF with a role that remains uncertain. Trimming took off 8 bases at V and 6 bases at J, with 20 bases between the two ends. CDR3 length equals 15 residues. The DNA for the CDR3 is TGTGCCAGCACCCACCGACAGGCCGAGGATGAAAAACTGTTTTTT. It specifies CASTHRQAEDEKLFF.

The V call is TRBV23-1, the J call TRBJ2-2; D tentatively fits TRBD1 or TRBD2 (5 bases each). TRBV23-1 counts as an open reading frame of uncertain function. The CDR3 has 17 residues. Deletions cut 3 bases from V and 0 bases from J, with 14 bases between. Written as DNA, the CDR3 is TGCGCCAGCAGTCACCCCCGGGGCTCTACGAACACCGGGGAGCTGTTTTTT. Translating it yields CASSHPRGSTNTGELFF.

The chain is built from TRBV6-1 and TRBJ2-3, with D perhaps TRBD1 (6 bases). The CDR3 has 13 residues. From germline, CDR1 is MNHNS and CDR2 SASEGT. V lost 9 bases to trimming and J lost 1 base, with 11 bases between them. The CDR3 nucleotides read TGTGCCAGTACAGGGCTAGGCACAGATACGCAGTATTTT. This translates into CASTGLGTDTQYF.

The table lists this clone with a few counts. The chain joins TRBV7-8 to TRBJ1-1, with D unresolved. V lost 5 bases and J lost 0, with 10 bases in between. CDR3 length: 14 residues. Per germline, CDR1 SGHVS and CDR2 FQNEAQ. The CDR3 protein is CASSPGVLNTEAFF. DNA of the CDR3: TGTGCCAGCAGCCCCGGTGTACTGAACACTGAAGCTTTCTTT. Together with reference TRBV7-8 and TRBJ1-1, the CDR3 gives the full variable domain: GAGVSQSPRYKVAKRGQDVALRCDPISGHVSLFWYQQALGQGPEFLTYFQNEAQLDKSGLPSDRFFAERPEGSVSTLKIQRTQQEDSAVYLCASSPGVLNTEAFFGQGTRLTVV.

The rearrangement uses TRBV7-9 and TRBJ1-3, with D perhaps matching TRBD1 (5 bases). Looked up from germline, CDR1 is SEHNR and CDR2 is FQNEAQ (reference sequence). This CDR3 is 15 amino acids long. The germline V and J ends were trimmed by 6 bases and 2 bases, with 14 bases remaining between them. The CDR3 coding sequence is TGTGCCAGCAGTTCTCCCCGGGACCCTGGAAACACCATATATTTT. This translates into CASSSPRDPGNTIYF.

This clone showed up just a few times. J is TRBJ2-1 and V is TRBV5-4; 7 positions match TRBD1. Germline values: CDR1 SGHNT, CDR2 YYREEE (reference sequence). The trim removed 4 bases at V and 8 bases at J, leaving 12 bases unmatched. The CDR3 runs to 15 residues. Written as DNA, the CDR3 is TGTGCCAGCAGCCCAACGACAGGGCGGCTTGATGAGCAGTTCTTC. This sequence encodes CASSPTTGRLDEQFF.

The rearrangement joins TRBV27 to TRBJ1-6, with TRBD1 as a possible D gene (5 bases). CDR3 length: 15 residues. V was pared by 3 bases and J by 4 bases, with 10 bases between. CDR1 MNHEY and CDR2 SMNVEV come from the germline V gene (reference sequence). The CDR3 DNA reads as TGTGCCAGCAGTTTGGAGGGGCCTTATAATTCACCCCTCCACTTT. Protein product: CASSLEGPYNSPLHF.